This T cell receptor beta chain was captured by sequencing in a study of cytomegalovirus exposure and HLA in healthy donors. As regards this clone: Antigen: not known.

Study-wide findings and caveats: Per a prior analysis, the majority of TCR beta V segments were productive roughly 90% or roughly 30% of the time.

Germline V gives CDR1 LNHDA, CDR2 SQIVND (reference sequence). This CDR3 contains 17 residues. Trimming took off 2 bases at V and 6 bases at J, with 22 bases between the two ends. With 60 Vbeta and 13 Jbeta primers, the PCR was carried out. Repertoires were generated with immunoSEQ multiplex PCR, while TCRdb's copy carries only in-frame clones and drops some. The profile covers under 200,000 clones, with approximately 79% appearing a single time and 0.69% taken by the ten largest. The V and J genes are TRBV19 and TRBJ2-5, with D maybe TRBD2 (5 bases). What was sequenced was PBMCs. The sequence was collected from a woman aged 40 to 50 in good health and CMV-seronegative. In DNA, the CDR3 is TGTGCCAGTAGTATATCTCGATCGAGGGTGGGCGTGAAGACCCAGTACTTC. It is translated as CASSISRSRVGVKTQYF.